These 28 T cell receptor beta chains share one sample of origin, sequenced in a study of blood T cell repertoires in COVID-19 (dated by TCRdb to about 2020). Libraries were built with the immunoSEQ multiplex PCR assay. TCRdb holds this immuneACCESS table with in-frame rearrangements only. Some clones are missing; in checked studies, unresolved V genes explain under half, and the rest has no known cause. A total of tens of thousands of clones appear in this sample, more than 85% of them only once. Over 11% of the sample is held by the ten biggest clonotypes. The material sequenced was peripheral blood. Receptors were obtained from a man in his sixties or seventies with active or convalescent COVID-19.

The chain joins TRBV5-6 to TRBJ2-5; perhaps TRBD1 as D (6 bases). Trimming removed 2 bases at V and 5 bases at J, with 13 bases between. The CDR3 contains 14 residues. Per germline, CDR1 SGHDT and CDR2 YYEEEE. CDR3 residues: CASSFSGVGETQYF. CDR3 DNA sequence: TGTGCCAGCAGCTTCTCAGGGGTCGGGGAGACCCAGTACTTC.

The V and J genes are TRBV7-9 and TRBJ1-3, with a possible D match to TRBD1 (5 bases). Trimming stripped 6 bases from V and 0 bases from J, with 9 bases between. CDR1 is SEHNR, CDR2 FQNEAQ, per germline (reference sequence). The CDR3 is 14 amino acids. The CDR3 bases are TGTGCCAGCAGAACAGGTTACTCTGGAAACACCATATATTTT. As protein: CASRTGYSGNTIYF.

V and J are TRBV6-6 and TRBJ1-1; no reliable D call. Trimming left V 10 bases short and J 2 bases short, with 17 bases between. This CDR3 has 14 residues. Germline assignment: CDR1 MNHNY and CDR2 SVGAGI (reference sequence). CDR3 DNA: TGTGCCACCCTCAAGGGAGGAATAAACACTGAAGCTTTCTTT. It is translated as CATLKGGINTEAFF.

CDR3 sequence reads: CASSLRAGARTGELFF. For the CDR3, the DNA is TGTGCCAGCAGTTTGCGAGCGGGAGCTCGCACCGGGGAGCTGTTTTTT. The rearrangement joins TRBV27 to TRBJ2-2; 8 nucleotides line up with TRBD2. CDR1 and CDR2 from the germline V gene are MNHEY and SMNVEV (reference sequence). The CDR3 runs to 16 residues. J gave up 4 bases and V 3 bases, and 7 bases lay outside the gene matches.

This clone has just a few counts. The chain joins TRBV12-3 or TRBV12-4 to TRBJ2-2; D is ambiguous. The CDR3 runs to 13 residues. The V end was cut by 6 bases, the J end by 3 bases, with 8 bases between. The CDR3 sequence: CASSRRDTGELFF. The CDR3 nucleotides read TGTGCCAGCAGCCGCCGGGACACCGGGGAGCTGTTTTTT.

This chain connects TRBV24-1 to TRBJ2-1, with 8 bases aligning to TRBD2. The CDR3 has 14 amino acids. The germline V gene has CDR1 KGHDR and CDR2 SFDVKD. V shed 8 bases, J shed 4 bases, and the junction held 6 bases outside the gene matches. The CDR3 region has the DNA TGTGCCACCACGGCTAGCGGGCTATACAATGAGCAGTTCTTC. Translation gives CATTASGLYNEQFF.

The V and J genes are TRBV4-1 and TRBJ2-3; 13 bases map to TRBD2. This CDR3 is 15 amino acids long. V gave up 3 bases and J gave up 3 bases; unmatched junction bases: 0. The germline V gene encodes CDR1 MGHRA and CDR2 YSYEKL. CDR3 coding DNA: TGCGCCAGCAGCCAGGGACTAGCGGGAACAGATACGCAGTATTTT. Residues: CASSQGLAGTDTQYF.

In DNA, the CDR3 is TGTGCCAGCGGAACAGGGGGCCTCTACGAGCAGTACTTC. As protein: CASGTGGLYEQYF. This chain joins TRBV28 and TRBJ2-7, with TRBD1 identical over 9 bases. CDR3 length: 13 amino acids. The V gene's germline CDR1 is MDHEN and CDR2 SYDVKM. With 8 bases clipped from V and 3 bases from J, the junction kept 5 bases outside the gene matches.

The chain employs TRBV28 and TRBJ2-3; 10 bases agree with TRBD1. V lost 8 bases and J lost 3; bases outside the gene matches: 2. CDR1 and CDR2 from the germline V gene are MDHEN and SYDVKM. The CDR3 is 13 residues long. Here the CDR3 reads CASRDRGTDTQYF. The DNA of the CDR3 is TGTGCCAGCCGGGACAGGGGTACAGATACGCAGTATTTT.

This chain connects TRBV6-5 to TRBJ2-1, with D possibly being TRBD2 (6 bases). The CDR3 has 15 residues. Trimming took 7 bases from V and 1 from J, leaving 14 bases between them. Germline lookup yields CDR1 MNHEY and CDR2 SVGAGI. Here the CDR3 reads CASKVFAGSYNEQFF. CDR3 nucleotides: TGTGCCAGCAAGGTCTTTGCGGGATCCTACAATGAGCAGTTCTTC.

Only one count was recorded for this clone. The chain employs TRBV3-1 (or the pseudogene TRBV3-2) and TRBJ2-4; 8 nucleotides align to TRBD2. The V segment lost 1 base and the J segment 1 base; nucleotides outside the gene matches: 0. Germline CDR1 LGHDT, CDR2 YNNKEL (reference sequence). The CDR3 has 15 amino acids. CDR3 amino acids: CASSQVAGAKNIQYF. The CDR3 region has the DNA TGTGCCAGCAGCCAAGTAGCGGGGGCCAAAAACATTCAGTACTTC.

V is TRBV19 and J is TRBJ2-1; possibly TRBD2 for D (6 bases). The CDR3 covers 15 residues. Germline loops: CDR1 LNHDA, CDR2 SQIVND (reference sequence). Trimming removed 3 bases from V and 9 bases from J, with 18 bases in between. The CDR3 loop reads CASSMQEGLGLEQFF. The CDR3 bases are TGTGCCAGTAGTATGCAGGAGGGCTTAGGTCTTGAGCAGTTCTTC. The whole variable domain, filled in from reference TRBV19 and TRBJ2-1, reads DGGITQSPKYLFRKEGQNVTLSCEQNLNHDAMYWYRQDPGQGLRLIYYSQIVNDFQKGDIAEGYSVSREKKESFPLTVTSAQKNPTAFYLCASSMQEGLGLEQFFGPGTRLTVL.

This sequence joins TRBV6-1 and TRBJ2-5; 7 bases align to TRBD1. This CDR3 region has 14 residues. Germline assignment: CDR1 MNHNS and CDR2 SASEGT. V dropped 2 bases and J dropped 7; count of bases not matched to a gene: 7. The CDR3 region has the DNA TGTGCCAGCAGTGAATCGAGAAACAGGGGGACCCAGTACTTC. This gives the protein CASSESRNRGTQYF.

The V call is TRBV18, the J call TRBJ2-1, with a possible D match to TRBD2 (6 bases). Between the trimmed V and J ends, which lost 2 bases and 6 bases, there was a span of 14 bases. This CDR3 is built from 15 residues. CDR1 and CDR2 (germline): KGHSH, LQKENI. CDR3 amino acids: CASSPLLAQGNEQFF. In nucleotides, the CDR3 is TGTGCCAGCTCACCATTACTAGCTCAGGGCAATGAGCAGTTCTTC. The full variable domain, its missing parts supplied by reference TRBV18 and TRBJ2-1, is NAGVMQNPRHLVRRRGQEARLRCSPMKGHSHVYWYRQLPEEGLKFMVYLQKENIIDESGMPKERFSAEFPKEGPSILRIQQVVRGDSAAYFCASSPLLAQGNEQFFGPGTRLTVL.

The V and J genes are TRBV6-5 and TRBJ1-1; D call uncertain. V dropped 5 bases and J dropped 3 bases, with 10 bases sitting between them. The CDR3 is 13 amino acids. Germline CDR1 reads MNHEY; CDR2 reads SVGAGI. This CDR3 reads CASSRRVYTEAFF. The CDR3 bases are TGTGCCAGCAGTAGGAGGGTTTACACTGAAGCTTTCTTT.

This sequence joins TRBV6-5 and TRBJ2-7; D is possibly TRBD1 (5 bases). The CDR3 loop spans 14 amino acids. The germline V gene has CDR1 MNHEY and CDR2 SVGAGI. Between the trimmed V and J ends, which lost 7 bases and 0 bases, there was a span of 13 bases. For the CDR3, the DNA is TGTGCCAGCACCGTGGACACAAGCTCCTACGAGCAGTACTTC. Translation gives CASTVDTSSYEQYF.

The rearrangement uses TRBV4-1 and TRBJ1-3, with 7 bases lining up with TRBD1. Germline CDR1 is MGHRA and CDR2 is YSYEKL. The length of the CDR3 is 15 residues. Trimming took 1 base from V and 4 from J; bases not matched to a gene: 4. Written as DNA, the CDR3 is TGCGCCAGCAGCCAAGCGACAGGGCCAGGAAACACCATATATTTT. This sequence encodes CASSQATGPGNTIYF.

This clone has a handful of counts. The chain couples TRBV2 to TRBJ1-2, with unresolved D. The CDR3 sequence is 12 residues long. Germline CDR1 SNHLY, CDR2 FYNNEI. V was trimmed by 7 bases and J by 3 bases, leaving 9 bases between them. CDR3: CASKREDYGYTF. CDR3 coding DNA: TGTGCCAGCAAGAGGGAAGACTATGGCTACACCTTC.

The gene calls are TRBV29-1 and TRBJ1-1; the D is unclear. This CDR3 has 12 residues. Trimming shortened V by 8 bases and J by 6 bases, and 16 bases separated the two germline ends. Germline V gene lookup returns CDR1 SQVTM and CDR2 ANQGSEA. The CDR3 protein is CSIAPAVSEAFF. CDR3 in DNA: TGCAGCATCGCGCCGGCGGTTTCTGAAGCTTTCTTT.

As regards this clone: This same CDR3 is encoded by further DNA sequences in the sample. The rearrangement links TRBV6-5 to TRBJ1-1, with a possible D match to TRBD1 (5 bases). The V gene lost 0 bases and the J gene lost 3 bases, with 11 bases spanning the gap. CDR1 is MNHEY and CDR2 is SVGAGI in the germline V gene. The CDR3 covers 15 residues. The CDR3 sequence: CASSYSRVGDTEAFF. In DNA form, the CDR3 reads TGTGCCAGCAGTTACTCCCGGGTAGGGGACACTGAAGCTTTCTTT.

V usage is TRBV23-1 and J usage is TRBJ2-6, with 7 bases lining up with TRBD1. TRBV23-1 is an open reading frame, and its role is uncertain. Losses at the gene ends were 4 bases for V and 0 bases for J; bases not matched to a gene: 6. The CDR3 has 17 amino acids. In DNA form, the CDR3 reads TGCGCCAGCAGTCCACTTAGGGGGCCCTCTGGGGCCAACGTCCTGACTTTC. This encodes CASSPLRGPSGANVLTF.

CDR3 nucleotide sequence: TGTGCCAGCACTCGCGACAGGCGGAACACTGAAGCTTTCTTT. It yields the protein CASTRDRRNTEAFF. The chain links TRBV9 to TRBJ1-1, with D perhaps TRBD1 (6 bases). The CDR3 length is 14 residues. Per the germline V gene, CDR1 is SGDLS and CDR2 is YYNGEE. Trimming left V 6 bases short and J 1 base short, with 13 bases between.

The chain couples TRBV19 to TRBJ2-1, with D possibly TRBD1 on 7 matching bases. Trimming cost V 5 bases and J 6 bases, with 20 bases left between them. CDR1 and CDR2 (germline): LNHDA, SQIVND (reference sequence). The CDR3 length is 16 residues. CDR3 coding DNA: TGTGCCAGTAGTCCTCAGGGGGGCAGCTGGGGCAATGAGCAGTTCTTC. Translating it yields CASSPQGGSWGNEQFF.

This clone was found a few times. This chain connects TRBV6-5 to TRBJ1-2; D gene ambiguous. The CDR3 sequence is 12 residues long. Trimming removed 7 bases from V and 3 bases from J, with 9 bases in between. CDR1 is MNHEY and CDR2 is SVGAGI in the germline V gene. The DNA of the CDR3 is TGTGCCAGCACGAGGGTAGACTATGGCTACACCTTC. Its translation is CASTRVDYGYTF.

This sequence joins TRBV9 and TRBJ2-7; unclear D gene. CDR3 size: 12 residues. V lost 3 bases and J 7 bases, leaving 11 bases between the germline ends. The germline CDR1 and CDR2 sequences are SGDLS and YYNGEE. CDR3 coding DNA: TGTGCCAGCAGCGCCCGGAGTGGGGAGCAGTACTTC. Its protein product is CASSARSGEQYF.

The CDR3 nucleotides are TGTGCCAGCAGTAACGCTGGACAGGTGAACACTGAAGCTTTCTTT. Protein sequence: CASSNAGQVNTEAFF. The chain recombines TRBV28 with TRBJ1-1; 7 bases are shared with TRBD1. Trimming at V came to 5 bases and at J to 0 bases, leaving 6 bases not matched to a gene. Germline CDR1 is MDHEN and CDR2 is SYDVKM. The CDR3 is made up of 15 amino acids.

V gene TRBV7-9 combines with J gene TRBJ1-5; weak D call: TRBD1 (6 bases). The germline V gene has CDR1 SEHNR and CDR2 FQNEAQ (reference sequence). The CDR3 has 17 amino acids. Trimming removed 5 bases from V and 7 bases from J, with 24 bases in between. As DNA, the CDR3 is TGTGCCAGCAGCGCCGGACGACTTCCGGGACACCGACAGCCCCAGCATTTT. As protein: CASSAGRLPGHRQPQHF. The full variable domain, with the rest looked up from reference TRBV7-9 and TRBJ1-5, is DTGVSQNPRHKITKRGQNVTFRCDPISEHNRLYWYRQTLGQGPEFLTYFQNEAQLEKSRLLSDRFSAERPKGSFSTLEIQRTEQGDSAMYLCASSAGRLPGHRQPQHFGDGTRLSIL.

The rearrangement uses TRBV29-1 and TRBJ1-1; a weak D match, TRBD1 (5 bases). The CDR3 loop spans 13 amino acids. The germline CDR1 and CDR2 sequences are SQVTM and ANQGSEA. V lost 6 bases to trimming and J lost 1 base, with 12 bases between them. CDR3 in amino acids: CSVQGSWNTEAFF. CDR3 DNA sequence: TGCAGCGTCCAGGGAAGTTGGAACACTGAAGCTTTCTTT.